This T cell receptor beta chain was recovered during a study of blood T cells in healthy people across ages. Notes on the study in general: Estimated diversity, derived from one million T cells, was regarded as an underestimate.

Combining a sample-barcoded 5' primer with a J-beta primer mix, a second PCR ran for 7 to 11 cycles. Each cDNA was tagged by a template-switch adaptor containing 12 random nucleotides. TCRdb analysed the 5' RACE reads with MiXCR anew, one entry per CDR3 protein. The sample lists around 870,000 distinct CDR3 sequences; 29% were seen once. With regard to this clonotype: Its target is not known.

After removal of 6 bases from V and 8 bases from J, the junction contained 11 bases not matched to a gene. The CDR3 covers 14 residues. Each sample used at least 6.5 million PBMCs. This sequence joins TRBV12-3 or TRBV12-4 and TRBJ2-3, with 7 positions matching TRBD1. The sequenced sample was blood. This TCR came from a woman of 80 years or more in good health. The CDR3 bases are TGTGCCAGCAGAATTTCCGGGACAGCCTTTACGCAGTATTTT. This codes for CASRISGTAFTQYF.